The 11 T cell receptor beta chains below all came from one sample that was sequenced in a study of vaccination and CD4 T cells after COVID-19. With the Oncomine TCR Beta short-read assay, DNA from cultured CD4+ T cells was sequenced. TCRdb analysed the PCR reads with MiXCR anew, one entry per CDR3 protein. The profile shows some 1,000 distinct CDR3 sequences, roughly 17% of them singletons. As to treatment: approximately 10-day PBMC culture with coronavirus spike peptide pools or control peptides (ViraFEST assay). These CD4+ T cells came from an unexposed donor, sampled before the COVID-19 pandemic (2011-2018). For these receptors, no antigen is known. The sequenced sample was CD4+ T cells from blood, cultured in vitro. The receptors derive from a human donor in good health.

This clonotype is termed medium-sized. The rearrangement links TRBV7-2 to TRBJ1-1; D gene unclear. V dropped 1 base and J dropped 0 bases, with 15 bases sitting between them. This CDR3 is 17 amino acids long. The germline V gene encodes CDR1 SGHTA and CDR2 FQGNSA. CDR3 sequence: CASSLVGQGAMNTEAFF. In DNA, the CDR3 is TGTGCCAGCAGCTTAGTTGGTCAAGGTGCAATGAACACTGAAGCTTTCTTT.

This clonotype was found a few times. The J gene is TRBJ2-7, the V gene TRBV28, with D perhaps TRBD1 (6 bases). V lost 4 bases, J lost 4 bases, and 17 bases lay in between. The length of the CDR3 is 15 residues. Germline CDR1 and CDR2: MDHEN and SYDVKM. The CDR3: CASSSLGTPLYEQYF. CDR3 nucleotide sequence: TGTGCCAGCAGTTCCCTGGGGACACCTTTATACGAGCAGTACTTC.

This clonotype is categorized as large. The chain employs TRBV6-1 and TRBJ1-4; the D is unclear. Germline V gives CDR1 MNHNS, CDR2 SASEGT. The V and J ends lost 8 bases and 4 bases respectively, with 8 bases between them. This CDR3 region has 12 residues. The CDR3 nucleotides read TGTGCCAGCGGCACTTATAATGAAAAACTGTTTTTT. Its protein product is CASGTYNEKLFF.

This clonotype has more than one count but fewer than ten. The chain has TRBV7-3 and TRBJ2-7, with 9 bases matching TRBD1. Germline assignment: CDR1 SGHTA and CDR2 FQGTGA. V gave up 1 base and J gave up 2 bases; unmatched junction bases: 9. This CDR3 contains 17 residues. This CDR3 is CASSLMGGQGTAYEQYF. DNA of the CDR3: TGTGCCAGCAGCTTAATGGGCGGACAGGGGACGGCCTACGAGCAGTACTTC. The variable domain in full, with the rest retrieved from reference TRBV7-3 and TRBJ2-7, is GAGVSQTPSNKVTEKGKYVELRCDPISGHTALYWYRQSLGQGPEFLIYFQGTGAADDSGLPNDRFFAVRPEGSVSTLKIQRTERGDSAVYLCASSLMGGQGTAYEQYFGPGTRLTVT.

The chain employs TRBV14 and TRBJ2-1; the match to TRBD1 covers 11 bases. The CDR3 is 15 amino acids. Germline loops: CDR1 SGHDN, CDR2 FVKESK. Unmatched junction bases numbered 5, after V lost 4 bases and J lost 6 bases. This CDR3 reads CASSPDRGLINEQFF. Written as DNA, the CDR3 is TGTGCCAGCAGCCCGGACAGGGGGCTAATCAATGAGCAGTTCTTC.

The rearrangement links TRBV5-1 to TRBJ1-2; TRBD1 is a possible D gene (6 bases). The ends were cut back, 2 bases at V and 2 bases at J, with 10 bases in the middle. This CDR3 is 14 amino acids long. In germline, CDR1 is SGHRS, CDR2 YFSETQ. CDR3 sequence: CASSFTGTNYGYTF. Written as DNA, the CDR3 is TGCGCCAGCAGCTTCACCGGGACAAACTATGGCTACACCTTC. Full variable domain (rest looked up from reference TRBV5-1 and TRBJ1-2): KAGVTQTPRYLIKTRGQQVTLSCSPISGHRSVSWYQQTPGQGLQFLFEYFSETQRNKGNFPGRFSGRQFSNSRSEMNVSTLELGDSALYLCASSFTGTNYGYTFGSGTRLTVV.

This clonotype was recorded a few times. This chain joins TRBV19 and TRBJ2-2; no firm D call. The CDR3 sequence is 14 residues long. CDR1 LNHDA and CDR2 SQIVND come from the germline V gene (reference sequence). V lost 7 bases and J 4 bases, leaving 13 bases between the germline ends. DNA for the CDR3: TGTGCCAGTACCCACCGGGCCCTCACCGGGGAGCTGTTTTTT. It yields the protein CASTHRALTGELFF.

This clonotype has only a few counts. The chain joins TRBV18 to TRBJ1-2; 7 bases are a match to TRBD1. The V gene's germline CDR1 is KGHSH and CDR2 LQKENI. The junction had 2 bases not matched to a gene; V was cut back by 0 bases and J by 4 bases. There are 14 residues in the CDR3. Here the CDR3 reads CASSPPSGGYGYTF. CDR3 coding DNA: TGTGCCAGCTCACCACCATCAGGGGGCTATGGCTACACCTTC.

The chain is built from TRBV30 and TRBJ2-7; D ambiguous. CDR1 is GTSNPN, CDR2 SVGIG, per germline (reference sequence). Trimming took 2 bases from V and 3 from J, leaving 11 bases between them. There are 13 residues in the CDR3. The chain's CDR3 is CAWSSGSFYEQYF. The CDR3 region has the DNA TGTGCCTGGAGTTCAGGCAGCTTCTACGAGCAGTACTTC. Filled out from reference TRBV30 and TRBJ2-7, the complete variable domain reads SQTIHQWPATLVQPVGSPLSLECTVEGTSNPNLYWYRQAAGRGLQLLFYSVGIGQISSEVPQNLSASRPQDRQFILSSKKLLLSDSGFYLCAWSSGSFYEQYFGPGTRLTVT.

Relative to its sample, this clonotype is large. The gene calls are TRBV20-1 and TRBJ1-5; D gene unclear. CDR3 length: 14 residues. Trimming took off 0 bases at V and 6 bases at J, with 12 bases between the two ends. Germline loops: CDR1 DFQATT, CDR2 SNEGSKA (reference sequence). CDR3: CSARDFQYSQPQHF. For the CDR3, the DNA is TGCAGTGCTAGAGATTTTCAGTATTCTCAGCCCCAGCATTTT.

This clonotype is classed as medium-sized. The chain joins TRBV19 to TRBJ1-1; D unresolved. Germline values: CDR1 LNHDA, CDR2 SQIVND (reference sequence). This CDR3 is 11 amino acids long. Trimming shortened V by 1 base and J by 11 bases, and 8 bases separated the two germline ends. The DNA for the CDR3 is TGTGCCAGTAGTATAGGCGGGGTGGCTTTCTTT. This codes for CASSIGGVAFF.